This T cell receptor beta chain was sequenced for a study of blood T cells in healthy people across ages. Then a second PCR, running about 6 to 12 cycles, was carried out with a sample-barcoded 5' primer and a J-beta primer mix. Each of the cDNA molecules was tagged by a template-switch adaptor with 12 random nucleotides. In TCRdb, the 5' RACE reads were re-called with MiXCR into one record per CDR3 protein. The table lists more than 900,000 distinct CDR3 sequences, under 30% of them singletons, with about 0.69% in the top ten. The length of the CDR3 is 16 residues. CDR1 and CDR2 (germline): ENHRY, SYGVKD. The ends lost 4 bases at V and 2 bases at J; junction bases unmatched: 6. These data were also reused for a study on T cells of mothers and their children.

V gene TRBV10-3 combines with J gene TRBJ2-1; 9 bases line up with TRBD1. The receptor was derived from a girl under 10 years old in good health. Sequenced: blood. The CDR3 DNA follows: TGTGCCATCAGTGTGGGCGGACAGGGGACCTACAATGAGCAGTTCTTC. Amino acid sequence: CAISVGGQGTYNEQFF.